The clone carrying this T cell receptor beta chain has just one count. In the original workflow: Estimation of nucleated cell counts relied on the amplification of reference gene primers. Sequenced by immunoSEQ multiplex PCR; TCRdb stores in-frame clones only, minus some. The V and J calls and the clone size are those of that table, but D and trimming were determined from the DNA. Among 84,000 or so clones, roughly 80% were seen once, and the ten largest hold roughly 15%. The CDR3 runs 16 residues. Germline V CDR1 and CDR2: SGDLS, YYNGEE. With 3 bases clipped from V and 0 bases from J, the junction kept 5 bases outside the gene matches. The record originates from a study of blood T cell repertoires in COVID-19. Study as a whole: The origin of the acute and convalescent COVID-19 samples was the United States, Italy and Spain.

The TCR originated in an elderly woman with acute or convalescent COVID-19. Source material: peripheral blood. The chain joins TRBV9 to TRBJ2-2, with 7 bases identical to TRBD1. The CDR3 nucleotides read TGTGCCAGCAGCGCTCGGACAGGCTCGAACACCGGGGAGCTGTTTTTT. This translates into CASSARTGSNTGELFF.